This T cell receptor (beta chain) derives from a study of technical replicates of blood from a handful of donors. Clones were read by immunoSEQ multiplex PCR, and TCRdb kept only the in-frame ones, dropping some. The table shows 44,000 or so clones, with roughly 92% occurring only once. Sequences were obtained from PBMCs. The sequence derives from a human donor in good health. Some clones in this sample may be carry-over from other donors' samples.

The CDR3 region has the DNA TGTGCCAGCAGCTTGATGGGATCCGAACAGGGGCGGCAGTTCTTC. Residues: CASSLMGSEQGRQFF. The rearrangement joins TRBV7-3 to TRBJ2-1; 7 bases line up with TRBD1. Germline V CDR1 and CDR2: SGHTA, FQGTGA. The V gene end was trimmed by 3 bases and the J gene end by 12 bases; junction bases not matched to a gene: 14. The CDR3 length is 15 residues.